Each of the 26 T cell receptor beta chains below was sequenced from the same sample in a study of cytomegalovirus exposure and HLA in healthy donors (dated by TCRdb to between 2016 and 2019). The library was prepared using the immunoSEQ multiplex PCR assay. TCRdb took this table from immuneACCESS and kept in-frame rearrangements with V and J called. Such tables lack part of the clones; where checked against another copy, unresolved V genes explain under half of the gap, and the rest is unexplained. Across this sample there are some 140,000 clones, with almost 85% seen only once. Jointly, the top ten make up more than 1.4% of the sample. Input material: PBMCs. These receptors were obtained from a woman aged 25 to 45 in good health and CMV-seronegative.

This clone occurred a few times. This sequence joins TRBV6-5 and TRBJ1-2; possible D gene TRBD1, 6 bases. Germline-derived CDR1 and CDR2 are MNHEY and SVGAGI. The CDR3 totals 15 residues. V gave up 5 bases and J gave up 6 bases, with 19 bases separating them. Here the CDR3 DNA reads TGTGCCAGCAGTATAGGGGGATACGGGAACGATGGCTACACCTTC. Its translation is CASSIGGYGNDGYTF.

This chain connects TRBV2 to TRBJ2-5; no clear D gene. CDR3 length: 11 residues. The V end was cut by 6 bases, the J end by 5 bases, with 7 bases between. Germline CDR1 reads SNHLY; CDR2 reads FYNNEI. In DNA form, the CDR3 reads TGTGCCAGCAGCACGGTGGAGACCCAGTACTTC. It is translated as CASSTVETQYF.

This clone came up a few times. The rearrangement uses TRBV4-1 and TRBJ1-5, with D perhaps matching TRBD1 (6 bases). Between the trimmed V and J ends, which lost 4 bases and 4 bases, there was a span of 11 bases. Germline V gives CDR1 MGHRA, CDR2 YSYEKL. The CDR3 length is 14 residues. CDR3 protein: CASSRTQGNQPQHF. The CDR3 DNA is TGCGCCAGCAGCCGAACTCAGGGGAATCAGCCCCAGCATTTT.

This clone was counted between two and nine times. The rearrangement joins TRBV6-5 to TRBJ2-7, with D perhaps TRBD1 (6 bases). This CDR3 is 12 amino acids long. CDR1 and CDR2 (germline): MNHEY, SVGAGI. With 4 bases removed from V and 6 bases from J, the gap between germline ends came to 10 bases. The CDR3 region is CASSLQGTEQYF. The DNA for the CDR3 is TGTGCCAGCAGTTTACAGGGAACCGAGCAGTACTTC.

This clone has only one observation. The chain has TRBV29-1 and TRBJ1-1; a possible D gene is TRBD1 (6 bases). Germline CDR1 is SQVTM and CDR2 is ANQGSEA. This CDR3 comprises 15 residues. Trimming pared 0 bases from V and 1 base from J, leaving 12 bases between. The CDR3 DNA reads TGCAGCGTTGAAGATAGTTCAGGGGCGAACACTGAAGCTTTCTTT. Translated, it gives CSVEDSSGANTEAFF.

The chain is built from TRBV29-1 and TRBJ2-5; TRBD2 matches 8 bases. The CDR3 is made up of 15 amino acids. J gave up 5 bases and V 2 bases, and 10 bases lay outside the gene matches. The germline V gene encodes CDR1 SQVTM and CDR2 ANQGSEA. The CDR3 is CSVELGTGGLETQYF. CDR3 nucleotides: TGCAGCGTTGAACTCGGGACGGGAGGGTTGGAGACCCAGTACTTC.

This sequence joins TRBV7-2 and TRBJ2-5; 9 bases match TRBD1. The CDR3 covers 15 residues. The J segment lost 5 bases and the V segment lost 5 bases, leaving 9 bases of the junction unmatched. The germline gives CDR1 SGHTA, CDR2 FQGNSA. CDR3 residues: CASSQGTGLRETQYF. The CDR3 bases are TGTGCCAGCAGCCAAGGGACAGGGCTAAGGGAGACCCAGTACTTC. The entire variable domain, with the rest obtained from reference TRBV7-2 and TRBJ2-5, is as follows: GAGVSQSPSNKVTEKGKDVELRCDPISGHTALYWYRQSLGQGLEFLIYFQGNSAPDKSGLPSDRFSAERTGGSVSTLTIQRTQQEDSAVYLCASSQGTGLRETQYFGPGTRLLVL.

The chain recombines TRBV14 with TRBJ2-7, with 9 bases matching TRBD1. There are 16 residues in the CDR3. The V segment lost 4 bases and the J segment 2 bases; nucleotides outside the gene matches: 9. Germline values: CDR1 SGHDN, CDR2 FVKESK. The CDR3 sequence: CASSPHRGRGAYEQYF. The CDR3 nucleotides are TGTGCCAGCAGCCCGCACAGGGGGCGTGGGGCCTACGAGCAGTACTTC.

The chain links TRBV4-1 to TRBJ2-1; 9 bases agree with TRBD2. The CDR3 is 17 amino acids. In germline, CDR1 is MGHRA, CDR2 YSYEKL. V shed 1 base, J shed 7 bases, and the junction held 11 bases outside the gene matches. The CDR3 sequence: CASSQVFSGGLDNEQFF. Written as DNA, the CDR3 is TGCGCCAGCAGCCAAGTATTTAGCGGGGGCCTCGATAATGAGCAGTTCTTC.

The gene calls are TRBV7-3 and TRBJ2-1, with D maybe TRBD2 (6 bases). The CDR3 is 15 amino acids. Trimming took 4 bases from V and 2 from J, leaving 12 bases between them. CDR1 is SGHTA and CDR2 is FQGTGA in the germline V gene. CDR3 DNA sequence: TGTGCCAGCAGCTCCACTAGCAATCCCTACAATGAGCAGTTCTTC. It encodes CASSSTSNPYNEQFF.

The rearrangement joins TRBV27 to TRBJ1-3, with 7 bases identical to TRBD1. This CDR3 is built from 15 residues. The trim removed 4 bases at V and 4 bases at J, leaving 7 bases unmatched. CDR1 and CDR2 (germline): MNHEY, SMNVEV (reference sequence). CDR3 DNA sequence: TGTGCCAGCAGTTCGACAGGGCTCGGAGGAAACACCATATATTTT. This sequence encodes CASSSTGLGGNTIYF.

The genes are TRBV5-1 and TRBJ2-7; 10 bases match TRBD1. The CDR3 extends over 14 amino acids. Per the germline V gene, CDR1 is SGHRS and CDR2 is YFSETQ. V lost 4 bases, J lost 2 bases, and 3 bases stayed unmatched. Here the CDR3 reads CASSGTGEPYEQYF. For the CDR3, the DNA is TGCGCCAGCAGCGGGACAGGGGAACCCTACGAGCAGTACTTC.

This chain connects TRBV11-2 to TRBJ2-3; D remains ambiguous. The CDR3 consists of 12 residues. Germline V lookup: CDR1 SGHAT, CDR2 FQNNGV. Trimming took 5 bases from V and 5 from J, leaving 8 bases between them. CDR3 coding DNA: TGTGCCAGCAGCCACATCGAAGATACGCAGTATTTT. Translating it yields CASSHIEDTQYF. Combining the CDR3 with reference TRBV11-2 and TRBJ2-3 gives the whole variable domain EAGVAQSPRYKIIEKRQSVAFWCNPISGHATLYWYQQILGQGPKLLIQFQNNGVVDDSQLPKDRFSAERLKGVDSTLKIQPAKLEDSAVYLCASSHIEDTQYFGPGTRLTVL.

The chain recombines TRBV18 with TRBJ1-5; D unclear. The CDR3 runs to 14 residues. The germline V gene has CDR1 KGHSH and CDR2 LQKENI. V gave up 3 bases and J gave up 7 bases, with 13 bases separating them. DNA of the CDR3: TGTGCCAGCTCACCTTGGAGGGATGAGCAGCCCCAGCATTTT. It encodes CASSPWRDEQPQHF.

The CDR3 is CASSDGQKRETQYF. The CDR3, as DNA: TGTGCCAGCAGCGATGGACAGAAACGAGAGACCCAGTACTTC. The chain recombines TRBV7-2 with TRBJ2-5; possibly TRBD1 for D (6 bases). Germline loops: CDR1 SGHTA, CDR2 FQGNSA. V shed 5 bases and J shed 4 bases, with 14 bases lying between them. This CDR3 contains 14 residues.

The rearrangement links TRBV11-3 to TRBJ1-3; D not resolved. Germline V lookup: CDR1 SGHNT, CDR2 YENEEA. The CDR3 consists of 16 residues. Trimming removed 4 bases from V and 0 bases from J, with 13 bases in between. This CDR3 reads CASSSGYGSSGNTIYF. CDR3 nucleotide sequence: TGTGCCAGCAGCTCAGGCTACGGGAGCTCTGGAAACACCATATATTTT.

This rearrangement joins TRBV10-3 to TRBJ1-6; D might be TRBD1 (5 bases). This CDR3 spans 14 amino acids. V was clipped by 7 bases and J by 5 bases, with 12 bases between them. Germline V gene data show CDR1 as ENHRY and CDR2 as SYGVKD. As DNA, the CDR3 is TGTGCCATCACCATGGGGGGGAATAATTCACCCCTCCACTTT. It specifies CAITMGGNNSPLHF.

The V call is TRBV2, the J call TRBJ2-7; 9 bases agree with TRBD1. With V trimmed by 6 bases and J by 0 bases, 3 bases remained unmatched. CDR1 SNHLY and CDR2 FYNNEI come from the germline V gene. The CDR3 runs to 14 residues. The CDR3 spells CASRRTGASYEQYF. CDR3 DNA sequence: TGTGCCAGCAGGCGGACAGGGGCCTCCTACGAGCAGTACTTC.

The chain couples TRBV5-1 to TRBJ1-1; 7 bases are a match to TRBD1. V shed 2 bases, J shed 1 base, and the junction held 5 bases outside the gene matches. This CDR3 is built from 15 residues. The germline CDR1 and CDR2 sequences are SGHRS and YFSETQ. CDR3 nucleotide sequence: TGCGCCAGCAGCTTAACTCGGACAGGGAACACTGAAGCTTTCTTT. Protein product: CASSLTRTGNTEAFF.

The rearrangement joins TRBV7-2 to TRBJ2-7; D unresolved. Trimming took 4 bases from V and 0 from J, leaving 16 bases between them. CDR1 is SGHTA and CDR2 is FQGNSA in the germline V gene. The CDR3 runs 16 residues. The CDR3 loop reads CASSSLIVVGSYEQYF. DNA for the CDR3: TGTGCCAGCAGCTCTCTCATCGTAGTCGGCTCCTACGAGCAGTACTTC.

The chain recombines TRBV9 with TRBJ2-2; 13 bases match TRBD2. The J segment lost 2 bases and the V segment lost 3 bases, leaving 7 bases of the junction unmatched. The CDR3 has 18 amino acids. Germline V CDR1 and CDR2: SGDLS, YYNGEE. CDR3 loop: CASSDRLAGGKNTGELFF. The CDR3 DNA reads as TGTGCCAGCAGCGACAGACTAGCGGGGGGAAAAAACACCGGGGAGCTGTTTTTT.

The rearrangement links TRBV10-3 to TRBJ2-7; D is ambiguous. CDR3 size: 14 residues. Germline CDR1 is ENHRY and CDR2 is SYGVKD. V lost 7 bases and J lost 1, with 14 bases in between. The CDR3 reads CAITTDGVSYEQYF. The CDR3 bases are TGTGCCATCACCACCGACGGAGTTTCCTACGAGCAGTACTTC.

The CDR3 DNA reads TGTGCCAGTAGTGTTACAGGGGGTGGCACTGAAGCTTTCTTT. Translating gives CASSVTGGGTEAFF. V and J are TRBV19 and TRBJ1-1; 8 nucleotides align to TRBD1. CDR1 is LNHDA and CDR2 is SQIVND in the germline V gene (reference sequence). The V gene end was trimmed by 5 bases and the J gene end by 4 bases; junction bases not matched to a gene: 6. The CDR3 is made up of 14 amino acids.

The rearrangement uses TRBV25-1 and TRBJ2-5; D unclear. The CDR3 consists of 13 residues. Per germline, CDR1 MGHDK and CDR2 SYGVNS. V dropped 6 bases and J dropped 4 bases, with 12 bases sitting between them. CDR3 nucleotides: TGTGCCAGCAGGCGAGGAATTACAGAGACCCAGTACTTC. This sequence encodes CASRRGITETQYF.

This clone was seen only once. The chain joins TRBV7-2 to TRBJ2-1, with 11 nucleotides matching TRBD2. The germline CDR1 and CDR2 sequences are SGHTA and FQGNSA. This CDR3 is built from 15 residues. With 5 bases clipped from V and 3 bases from J, the junction kept 3 bases outside the gene matches. The CDR3, as DNA: TGTGCCAGCAGCAAAACTAGCGGGGGCTACAATGAGCAGTTCTTC. It yields the protein CASSKTSGGYNEQFF.

The V and J genes are TRBV4-2 and TRBJ2-3; 11 nucleotides align to TRBD2. This CDR3 has 15 residues. Germline CDR1 and CDR2: LGHNA and YNFKEQ. Trimming cost V 1 base and J 6 bases; bases outside gene matches: 3. The CDR3 here is CASSQVLAGGDTQYF. The CDR3 DNA is TGTGCCAGCAGCCAAGTCCTAGCGGGGGGTGATACGCAGTATTTT.